This TCR beta chain was recovered during a study of molecular identifiers for immune sequencing clone quantification. One entry per CDR3 protein, called by TCRdb with MiXCR from the PCR reads. Of 75,000 to 95,000 distinct CDR3 sequences listed, around a quarter were seen once; the top ten hold 0.6% to 0.9%. CDR3 length equals 12 residues. V gave up 6 bases and J gave up 4 bases, with 7 bases separating them. In the sort, naive CD8 T cells were defined as CD8+CD4-CCR7+CD45RA+. The rearrangement uses TRBV12-3 or TRBV12-4 and TRBJ2-4, with D unclear. This receptor was identified in a human donor in good health. Some libraries in this study had Jurkat cell RNA spiked in. The sequencing input was naive CD8+ T cells from blood, with Jurkat cell RNA spiked in. Stated subset: FACS-sorted CD8+CD4-CCR7+CD45RA+ naive T cells. The CDR3 region has the DNA TGTGCCAGCAGCCAGTCGAAAAACATTCAGTACTTC. This translates into CASSQSKNIQYF.